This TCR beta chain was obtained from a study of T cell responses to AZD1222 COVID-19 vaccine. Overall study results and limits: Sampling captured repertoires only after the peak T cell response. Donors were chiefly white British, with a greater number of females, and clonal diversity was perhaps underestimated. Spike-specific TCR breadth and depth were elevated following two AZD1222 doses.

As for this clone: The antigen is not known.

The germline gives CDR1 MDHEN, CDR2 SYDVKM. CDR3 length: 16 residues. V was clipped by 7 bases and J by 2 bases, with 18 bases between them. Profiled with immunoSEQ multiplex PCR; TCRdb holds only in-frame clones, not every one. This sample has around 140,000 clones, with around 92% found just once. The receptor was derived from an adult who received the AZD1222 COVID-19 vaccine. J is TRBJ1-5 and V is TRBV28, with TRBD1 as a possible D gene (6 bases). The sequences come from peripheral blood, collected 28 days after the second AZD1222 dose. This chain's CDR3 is CASTPRGVGGNQPQHF. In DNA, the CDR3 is TGTGCCAGCACCCCGAGGGGGGTTGGCGGCAATCAGCCCCAGCATTTT.